A selection of T cell receptor beta chains follows, all from one sample in a study of human T cells and chemical hapten exposure. TCRdb reprocessed the RACE reads with MiXCR, giving one entry per CDR3 protein. In the table there are about 45,000 distinct CDR3 sequences, around 4% of which are singletons. The sequenced material came from whole blood. These receptors were taken from a female donor in good health. Some clones in this sample may be carry-over from other donors' samples. CDR3s include the opening cysteine and the closing phenylalanine or tryptophan. Fields, in order: J gene, V gene, clone size, D gene, CDR3 protein, CDR3 DNA. D genes are given only for firm matches. The size of a clone is reported for some rows only, either as once, few or many, or as a class for expanded clones.

J: TRBJ2-3; V: TRBV29-1; size: medium-sized; D: -; CDR3: CSVEVTQRNTQYF; DNA: TGCAGCGTGGAAGTGACCCAAAGAAATACGCAGTATTTT
J: TRBJ2-2; V: TRBV7-9; size: many; D: TRBD1; CDR3: CACEDRANTGELFF; DNA: TGTGCCTGCGAGGACAGGGCGAACACCGGGGAGCTGTTTTTT
J: TRBJ2-7; V: TRBV3-1; size: few; D: -; CDR3: CASSGGTFFYEQYF; DNA: TGTGCCAGCAGCGGGGGGACTTTTTTTTACGAGCAGTACTTC
J: TRBJ2-2; V: TRBV12-3/TRBV12-4; size: many; D: -; CDR3: CASSFLNGELFF; DNA: TGTGCCAGCAGTTTCTTGAACGGGGAGCTGTTTTTT
J: TRBJ2-4; V: TRBV12-3/TRBV12-4; size: -; D: -; CDR3: CAKGAAKNIQYF; DNA: TGTGCCAAGGGAGCAGCCAAAAACATTCAGTACTTC
J: TRBJ2-1; V: TRBV18; size: many; D: TRBD1; CDR3: CASRPGQGLNEQFF; DNA: TGTGCCAGCAGGCCGGGACAGGGGTTGAATGAGCAGTTCTTC
J: TRBJ2-1; V: TRBV6-2/TRBV6-3; size: many; D: -; CDR3: CASSSRLNEQFF; DNA: TGTGCCAGCAGCTCGCGTTTGAATGAGCAGTTCTTC
J: TRBJ2-3; V: TRBV9; size: many; D: -; CDR3: CASSFQSSGDTQYF; DNA: TGTGCCAGCAGCTTCCAGAGTAGTGGAGATACGCAGTATTTT
J: TRBJ2-3; V: TRBV6-1; size: many; D: -; CDR3: CASKAGSSQNTQYF; DNA: TGTGCCAGCAAGGCGGGGTCCTCACAGAATACGCAGTATTTT
J: TRBJ1-4; V: TRBV13; size: many; D: TRBD1; CDR3: CASSSLGGGAFSHEKLFF; DNA: TGTGCCAGCAGCTCCTTGGGAGGGGGCGCATTTTCTCATGAAAAACTGTTTTTT
J: TRBJ2-1; V: TRBV2; size: many; D: -; CDR3: CASSEVVYFSYNEQFF; DNA: TGTGCCAGCAGTGAAGTTGTGTACTTTTCCTACAATGAGCAGTTCTTC
J: TRBJ2-2; V: TRBV11-3; size: -; D: -; CDR3: CASSVSGTTTNTGELFF; DNA: TGTGCCAGCAGCGTATCTGGGACCACGACGAACACCGGGGAGCTGTTTTTT
J: TRBJ1-6; V: TRBV20-1; size: -; D: -; CDR3: CSARDGPIYNSPLHF; DNA: TGCAGTGCTAGAGATGGGCCAATCTATAATTCACCCCTCCACTTT
J: TRBJ1-6; V: TRBV12-3/TRBV12-4; size: -; D: -; CDR3: CASSRGSSPLHF; DNA: TGTGCCAGCAGTCGAGGTTCATCACCCCTCCACTTT
J: TRBJ1-1; V: TRBV2; size: many; D: TRBD1; CDR3: CASSTPVLKGASIWAEAFF; DNA: TGTGCCAGCAGTACACCTGTCTTAAAGGGGGCTAGTATATGGGCTGAAGCTTTCTTT
J: TRBJ1-1; V: TRBV19; size: many; D: -; CDR3: CASSILGSTEAFF; DNA: TGTGCCAGTAGTATTCTAGGCAGCACTGAAGCTTTCTTT
J: TRBJ1-1; V: TRBV29-1; size: many; D: -; CDR3: CSAEGGVTEAFF; DNA: TGCAGCGCGGAAGGCGGAGTAACTGAAGCTTTCTTT
J: TRBJ2-3; V: TRBV7-2; size: many; D: TRBD1; CDR3: CASSRFDRAWRDTQYF; DNA: TGTGCCAGCAGTCGATTCGACAGGGCATGGAGAGATACGCAGTATTTT
J: TRBJ2-5; V: TRBV6-1; size: many; D: -; CDR3: CASSVGVRETQYF; DNA: TGTGCCAGCAGTGTCGGGGTGCGAGAGACCCAGTACTTC
J: TRBJ1-1; V: TRBV5-8; size: -; D: -; CDR3: CASSRRAEAFF; DNA: TGTGCCAGCAGCCGGAGGGCTGAAGCTTTCTTT
J: TRBJ2-1; V: TRBV3-1; size: few; D: TRBD2; CDR3: CASSQAGTSSDEQFF; DNA: TGTGCCAGCAGCCAAGCGGGGACTAGTAGCGATGAGCAGTTCTTC
J: TRBJ2-3; V: TRBV4-2; size: many; D: -; CDR3: CASSRMTSTDTQYF; DNA: TGTGCCAGCAGCCGTATGACAAGCACAGATACGCAGTATTTT
J: TRBJ2-3; V: TRBV6-2/TRBV6-3; size: many; D: -; CDR3: CASSYGLNTQYF; DNA: TGTGCCAGCAGTTACGGCCTCAATACGCAGTATTTT
J: TRBJ1-5; V: TRBV6-5; size: many; D: -; CDR3: CASSQDRRNQPQHF; DNA: TGTGCCAGCAGCCAGGACAGAAGGAATCAGCCCCAGCATTTT
J: TRBJ1-3; V: TRBV28; size: few; D: -; CDR3: CASSLEVMSGNTIYF; DNA: TGTGCCAGCAGTTTGGAGGTCATGTCTGGAAACACCATATATTTT
J: TRBJ2-3; V: TRBV7-9; size: many; D: -; CDR3: CASSLAGARTDTQYF; DNA: TGTGCCAGCAGCTTAGCGGGGGCGCGGACAGATACGCAGTATTTT
J: TRBJ2-3; V: TRBV5-1; size: many; D: -; CDR3: CASSLGVLTDTQYF; DNA: TGCGCCAGCAGCCTGGGGGTGCTGACAGATACGCAGTATTTT
J: TRBJ1-2; V: TRBV15; size: many; D: TRBD1; CDR3: CATSSSQRWDREGGYTF; DNA: TGTGCCACCAGCAGCTCCCAGAGGTGGGACAGGGAGGGAGGCTACACCTTC
J: TRBJ1-1; V: TRBV28; size: few; D: -; CDR3: CASSPWGGDTMNTEAFF; DNA: TGTGCCAGCAGTCCATGGGGGGGGGATACCATGAACACTGAAGCTTTCTTT
J: TRBJ2-7; V: TRBV28; size: many; D: -; CDR3: CASSSHQREQYF; DNA: TGTGCCAGCAGTTCCCACCAACGGGAGCAGTACTTC
J: TRBJ1-6; V: TRBV5-1; size: many; D: TRBD1; CDR3: CASSLNHLGQANNSPLHF; DNA: TGCGCCAGCAGCCTCAACCATCTAGGACAGGCGAATAATTCACCCCTCCACTTT
J: TRBJ1-5; V: TRBV7-7; size: few; D: -; CDR3: CASSLVAPVTASNQPQHF; DNA: TGTGCTAGCAGCTTAGTGGCCCCCGTTACAGCCAGCAATCAGCCCCAGCATTTT
J: TRBJ1-6; V: TRBV12-5; size: many; D: -; CDR3: CASGSDALGGRNSPLHF; DNA: TGTGCTAGTGGTTCGGATGCCTTGGGGGGGCGTAATTCACCCCTCCACTTT
J: TRBJ2-7; V: TRBV7-2; size: many; D: -; CDR3: CASSSLSYEQYF; DNA: TGTGCCAGCAGCTCCCTCTCCTACGAGCAGTACTTC
J: TRBJ2-1; V: TRBV10-3; size: many; D: -; CDR3: CAISPHELGYNEQFF; DNA: TGTGCCATCAGTCCCCACGAGCTCGGTTACAATGAGCAGTTCTTC
J: TRBJ1-1; V: TRBV20-1; size: many; D: TRBD1; CDR3: CSPRGRGDTEAFF; DNA: TGCAGCCCCAGGGGGAGGGGGGACACTGAAGCTTTCTTT
J: TRBJ2-3; V: TRBV3-1; size: few; D: -; CDR3: CASSQVPADTQYF; DNA: TGTGCCAGCAGCCAAGTCCCGGCCGATACGCAGTATTTT
J: TRBJ1-1; V: TRBV29-1; size: -; D: -; CDR3: CSVRGILETEAFF; DNA: TGCAGCGTGAGGGGGATCTTAGAGACTGAAGCTTTCTTT
J: TRBJ2-7; V: TRBV12-3/TRBV12-4; size: many; D: TRBD1; CDR3: CASSFTLGTGVHEQYF; DNA: TGTGCCAGCAGCTTCACCCTCGGGACAGGGGTACACGAGCAGTACTTC
J: TRBJ2-7; V: TRBV10-3; size: many; D: -; CDR3: CAISQGTYEQYF; DNA: TGTGCCATCAGCCAGGGTACCTACGAGCAGTACTTC
J: TRBJ1-4; V: TRBV9; size: many; D: -; CDR3: CASSVGGRGWEKLFF; DNA: TGTGCCAGCAGCGTAGGCGGCAGGGGTTGGGAAAAACTGTTTTTT
J: TRBJ1-2; V: TRBV4-2; size: many; D: -; CDR3: CASSQEKKRDYGYTF; DNA: TGTGCCAGCAGCCAAGAAAAGAAGCGGGACTATGGCTACACCTTC
J: TRBJ1-2; V: TRBV18; size: many; D: -; CDR3: CASSPLPGSDGYTF; DNA: TGTGCCAGCTCACCCCTCCCAGGGTCGGATGGCTACACCTTC
J: TRBJ2-3; V: TRBV3-1; size: many; D: -; CDR3: CASSQDLADTQYF; DNA: TGTGCCAGCAGCCAAGATCTCGCAGATACGCAGTATTTT
J: TRBJ2-1; V: TRBV11-2; size: many; D: -; CDR3: CASSLVRGGYNEQFF; DNA: TGTGCCAGCAGCTTAGTTCGAGGGGGGTACAATGAGCAGTTCTTC
J: TRBJ2-3; V: TRBV20-1; size: many; D: TRBD2; CDR3: CSAERTSGRTDTQYF; DNA: TGCAGTGCTGAAAGGACTAGCGGGCGCACAGATACGCAGTATTTT